This entry lists 7 T cell receptor beta chains sequenced from one sample in a study of blood T cell repertoires in COVID-19. TCRdb keeps only in-frame clones here, not all; method: immunoSEQ multiplex PCR. The sample has 45,000 to 70,000 clones, approximately 87% seen once; the top ten hold under 7.5%. Sequenced: peripheral blood. The source of these receptors is a woman aged 55 to 70 with COVID-19, enrolled during active disease.

This clone was observed once. The rearrangement uses TRBV7-2 and TRBJ2-7; TRBD2 agrees at 11 bases. V lost 5 bases and J lost 0; bases outside the gene matches: 3. This CDR3 region has 15 residues. The germline gives CDR1 SGHTA, CDR2 FQGNSA. This chain's CDR3 is CASSVLAGDSYEQYF. The CDR3, as DNA: TGTGCCAGCAGCGTACTAGCGGGGGACTCCTACGAGCAGTACTTC.

This clone occurred a few times. The gene calls are TRBV5-6 and TRBJ1-2; TRBD1 matches at 8 bases. Germline V gives CDR1 SGHDT, CDR2 YYEEEE. Trimming took 5 bases from V and 8 from J; bases not matched to a gene: 14. CDR3 length: 15 amino acids. CDR3 sequence reads: CASSVWGRTGSGYTF. The CDR3 region has the DNA TGTGCCAGCAGTGTCTGGGGGAGGACAGGGTCAGGCTACACCTTC.

The chain employs TRBV2 and TRBJ1-1; TRBD1 matches 7 bases. This CDR3 spans 13 amino acids. Germline V gene sequence: CDR1 SNHLY, CDR2 FYNNEI. The junction had 7 bases not matched to a gene; V was cut back by 7 bases and J by 5 bases. The CDR3 loop reads CASIIQGWTEAFF. The DNA for the CDR3 is TGTGCCAGCATCATACAGGGGTGGACTGAAGCTTTCTTT.

The chain links TRBV6-2 or TRBV6-3 to TRBJ2-7, with TRBD2 matching over 7 bases. With 4 bases clipped from V and 2 bases from J, the junction kept 17 bases outside the gene matches. From germline, CDR1 is MNHEY and CDR2 SVGEGT. The CDR3 totals 18 residues. CDR3 DNA: TGTGCCAGCAGTTCCCCTCGCCTGGGGCGGGAGTATGCCTACGAGCAGTACTTC. Translated: CASSSPRLGREYAYEQYF.

The V call is TRBV7-9, the J call TRBJ2-1, with 8 bases lining up with TRBD2. CDR3 size: 15 residues. The germline V gene has CDR1 SEHNR and CDR2 FQNEAQ (reference sequence). J gave up 7 bases and V 6 bases, and 11 bases lay outside the gene matches. This chain's CDR3 is CASRSSGSQSNEQFF. The CDR3 DNA follows: TGTGCCAGCAGATCGAGCGGGAGTCAATCAAATGAGCAGTTCTTC.

The CDR3 nucleotides are TGTGCCACCAGCAGAGATCTTACAGGGGGAAGGAATGAGCAGTTCTTC. As protein: CATSRDLTGGRNEQFF. The chain is built from TRBV15 and TRBJ2-1; the match to TRBD1 covers 8 bases. The germline CDR1 and CDR2 sequences are LNHNV and YYDKDF (reference sequence). Losses at the gene ends were 0 bases for V and 7 bases for J; bases not matched to a gene: 8. The CDR3 has 16 residues.

The chain carries TRBV19 and TRBJ2-3; D is unresolved. V was shortened by 6 bases and J by 0 bases, with 7 bases between the two germline ends. This CDR3 has 13 amino acids. In germline, CDR1 is LNHDA, CDR2 SQIVND (reference sequence). DNA for the CDR3: TGTGCCAGTAGGGAGAGGAGCACAGATACGCAGTATTTT. It translates to CASRERSTDTQYF.